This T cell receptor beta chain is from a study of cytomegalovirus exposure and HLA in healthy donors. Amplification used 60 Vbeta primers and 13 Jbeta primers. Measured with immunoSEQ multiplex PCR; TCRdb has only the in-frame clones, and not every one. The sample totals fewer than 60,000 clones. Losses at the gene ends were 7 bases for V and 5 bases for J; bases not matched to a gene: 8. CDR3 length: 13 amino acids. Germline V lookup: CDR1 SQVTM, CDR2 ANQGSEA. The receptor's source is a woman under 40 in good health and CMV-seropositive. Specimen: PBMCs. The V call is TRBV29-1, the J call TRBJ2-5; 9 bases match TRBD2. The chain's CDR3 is CSGVAGAWETQYF. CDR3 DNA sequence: TGCAGCGGAGTAGCGGGAGCATGGGAGACCCAGTACTTC.